Here is one T cell receptor (beta chain) with its context. It lacks a known antigen. It has no much larger one-base neighbor in the sample; base qualities were not kept. TCRbeta CDR3 regions were amplified from genomic DNA using the immunoSEQ Assay, a bias-controlled multiplex PCR. From the authors' description of their analysis: Within the assay, amplification of reference gene primers was used to estimate how many nucleated cells each sample contained. Sequence reads were collapsed and filtered to measure the absolute abundance of every unique TCRbeta CDR3 rearrangement. For each sample, productive Simpson clonality was calculated by taking the square root of Simpson's diversity index across productive rearrangements. Sourced from immuneACCESS, this table was stored by TCRdb with only in-frame sequences that have V and J called. A share of the clones is absent; for the studies checked, an unresolved V gene accounts for under half, and the remainder has no known explanation. D and trimming come from the DNA, and the V and J calls and clone size come from that table. This sample gives about 250,000 clones in total; 83% of them show up just once. Roughly 5.5% of the sample belongs to the ten largest clones.

This record belongs to a study of blood T cell repertoires in COVID-19 (dated by TCRdb to the early 2020s). For context, the study as a whole: The collaborator samples originated in the United States, Italy and Spain and spanned the acute and convalescent phases of COVID-19. The prospective study material was composed of cDNA or gDNA derived from T cells, B-cell-depleted T cells, or PBMCs. Deeply sampled blood TCRbeta repertoires from subjects exposed to, actively infected with, or recovered from COVID-19 were included in the dataset. A freely available public database, intended as a resource for researchers studying the immune response to SARS-CoV-2, is where the repertoires were released. The samples were drawn from two sources: the first 160 participants of the ongoing ImmuneRACE study, and 950 to 1,500 subjects contributed by 6 global collaborators. The sample metadata nearly always contained a de-identified subject ID, COVID-19 status, age in years and sex. Where HLA class I and class II types were available, the types were taken from metadata supplied by the sample provider, not from assay-based typing. The investigation overall reported the following: The quantity of clinical and demographic metadata differed by source and by participant and was supplied without curation.

CDR1 KGHSH and CDR2 LQKENI are derived from the germline V gene. There are 13 amino acids in the CDR3, from cysteine to phenylalanine inclusive. Here the CDR3 DNA is all that survives: 39 bases in frame from base 1. Trimming removed 5 bases from V and 6 bases from J; the gene matches leave 4 bases unexplained. The collaborating institutions used their own protocols to collect whole blood in K2EDTA tubes. Collaborator samples were shipped for TCRbeta analysis as frozen whole blood, isolated PBMCs, or DNA extracted from either sample type. The sequenced sample consisted of peripheral blood. The V gene is TRBV18 and the J gene is TRBJ2-1, with 7 junctional bases fitting TRBD1. The sequence was obtained from a human donor in a cohort sampled during active COVID-19. DNA sequence: TGTGCCAGCTCAGGAACAGGGGCCAATGAGCAGTTCTTC. This encodes CASSGTGANEQFF. Extended through the reference TRBV18 and TRBJ2-1 proteins, this CDR3 yields the full variable domain: NAGVMQNPRHLVRRRGQEARLRCSPMKGHSHVYWYRQLPEEGLKFMVYLQKENIIDESGMPKERFSAEFPKEGPSILRIQQVVRGDSAAYFCASSGTGANEQFFGPGTRLTVL.